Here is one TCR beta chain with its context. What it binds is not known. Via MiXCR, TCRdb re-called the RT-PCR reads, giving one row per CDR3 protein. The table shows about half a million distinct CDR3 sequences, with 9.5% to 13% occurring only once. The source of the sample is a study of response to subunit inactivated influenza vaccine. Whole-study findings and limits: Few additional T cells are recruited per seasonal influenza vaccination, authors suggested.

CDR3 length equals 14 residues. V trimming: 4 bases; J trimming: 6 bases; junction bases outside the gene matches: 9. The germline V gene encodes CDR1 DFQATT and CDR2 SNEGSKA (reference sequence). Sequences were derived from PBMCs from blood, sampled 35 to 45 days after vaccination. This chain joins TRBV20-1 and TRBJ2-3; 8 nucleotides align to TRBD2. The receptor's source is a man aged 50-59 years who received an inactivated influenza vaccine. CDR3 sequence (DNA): TGCAGTGCTACCTCCCGGGAGGGCCCGGATACGCAGTATTTT. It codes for CSATSREGPDTQYF.